These 28 T cell receptor beta chains share one sample of origin, sequenced in a study of cytomegalovirus exposure and HLA in healthy donors. Primers: 60 Vbeta forward and 13 Jbeta reverse. Using immunoSEQ multiplex PCR, the repertoire was profiled, and TCRdb retains in-frame clones only, with some absent. This sample has 150,000 to 200,000 clones; around four fifths occur once, and the top ten carry less than 2%. The sample was PBMCs. The receptors stem from a woman in her 30s in good health and CMV-seronegative.

The genes are TRBV5-1 and TRBJ2-5; tentative D call: TRBD1 (6 bases). This CDR3 spans 16 amino acids. The germline gives CDR1 SGHRS, CDR2 YFSETQ. Trimming shortened V by 9 bases and J by 1 base, and 22 bases separated the two germline ends. CDR3 in amino acids: CATAKDQGRGQETQYF. CDR3 nucleotides: TGCGCCACCGCTAAAGACCAGGGGCGCGGCCAAGAGACCCAGTACTTC.

The rearrangement links TRBV10-2 to TRBJ2-7; D is unclear. The CDR3 has 11 amino acids. The germline V gene encodes CDR1 WSHSY and CDR2 SAAADI. Trimming cost V 6 bases and J 3 bases, with 6 bases left between them. The CDR3 is CASRPGYEQYF. CDR3 nucleotide sequence: TGCGCCAGCAGGCCAGGCTACGAGCAGTACTTC.

This chain uses TRBV5-8 with TRBJ2-7; 8 bases are a match to TRBD1. Germline lookup yields CDR1 SGHTS and CDR2 YDEGEE. This CDR3 comprises 17 residues. V was pared by 4 bases and J by 2 bases, with 14 bases of the junction left unmatched. The CDR3: CASSPRRRTGTTYEQYF. The CDR3, as DNA: TGTGCCAGCAGCCCCCGAAGGCGGACAGGGACCACCTACGAGCAGTACTTC.

The chain recombines TRBV5-4 with TRBJ1-1; D is perhaps TRBD1 (6 bases). V gave up 3 bases and J gave up 4 bases, with 16 bases separating them. The CDR3 sequence is 15 residues long. Germline V gene data show CDR1 as SGHNT and CDR2 as YYREEE (reference sequence). The DNA for the CDR3 is TGTGCCAGCAGCTCGGATGGGGGCAGGGGCACTGAAGCTTTCTTT. It translates to CASSSDGGRGTEAFF.

The J gene is TRBJ1-1, the V gene TRBV5-8; D possibly corresponds to TRBD1 (5 bases). Trimming took 4 bases from V and 4 from J, leaving 11 bases between them. This CDR3 region has 13 residues. Germline V gives CDR1 SGHTS, CDR2 YDEGEE. Written as DNA, the CDR3 is TGTGCCAGCAGCAAGAACGGGGGCACTGAAGCTTTCTTT. It is translated as CASSKNGGTEAFF.

The J gene is TRBJ1-5, the V gene TRBV27; 10 nucleotides match TRBD1. J gave up 2 bases and V 7 bases, and 5 bases lay outside the gene matches. Germline-derived CDR1 and CDR2 are MNHEY and SMNVEV (reference sequence). CDR3 length: 15 residues. In nucleotides, the CDR3 is TGTGCCAGCACCCAGACAGGGGGCGGCAATCAGCCCCAGCATTTT. It is translated as CASTQTGGGNQPQHF.

This chain joins TRBV7-2 and TRBJ2-1; TRBD2 matches 15 bases. The CDR3 runs 15 residues. Losses at the gene ends were 5 bases for V and 6 bases for J; bases not matched to a gene: 2. The V gene's germline CDR1 is SGHTA and CDR2 FQGNSA. CDR3 in amino acids: CASSGLAGGINEQFF. In DNA, the CDR3 is TGTGCCAGCAGCGGACTAGCGGGGGGGATCAATGAGCAGTTCTTC. The full variable domain, rest sourced from reference TRBV7-2 and TRBJ2-1, is GAGVSQSPSNKVTEKGKDVELRCDPISGHTALYWYRQSLGQGLEFLIYFQGNSAPDKSGLPSDRFSAERTGGSVSTLTIQRTQQEDSAVYLCASSGLAGGINEQFFGPGTRLTVL.

The V call is TRBV6-6, the J call TRBJ2-7, with D possibly matching TRBD1 (5 bases). V lost 6 bases to trimming and J lost 2 bases, with 8 bases between them. This CDR3 region has 12 residues. Germline V gives CDR1 MNHNY, CDR2 SVGAGI (reference sequence). The CDR3 here is CASSQTAYEQYF. The DNA for the CDR3 is TGTGCCAGCAGCCAGACAGCCTACGAGCAGTACTTC.

The V gene is TRBV5-4, the J gene TRBJ1-1, with D perhaps TRBD1 (5 bases). V lost 1 base to trimming and J lost 4 bases, with 11 bases between them. Germline V gives CDR1 SGHNT, CDR2 YYREEE (reference sequence). The CDR3 is 14 residues long. The CDR3 reads CASSLRGKRTEAFF. The CDR3, as DNA: TGTGCCAGCAGCTTGCGGGGGAAACGCACTGAAGCTTTCTTT.

This chain uses TRBV27 with TRBJ2-7, with TRBD1 matching 7 bases. V lost 5 bases and J lost 1; bases outside the gene matches: 2. Germline V CDR1 and CDR2: MNHEY, SMNVEV (reference sequence). The CDR3 is 13 amino acids. DNA of the CDR3: TGTGCCAGCAGTCCGGGACAGTCCTACGAGCAGTACTTC. Protein sequence: CASSPGQSYEQYF.

The V gene is TRBV7-9, the J gene TRBJ2-3; 10 bases are a match to TRBD1. CDR1 SEHNR and CDR2 FQNEAQ come from the germline V gene (reference sequence). The V and J ends lost 3 bases and 4 bases, in that order; junction bases with no gene match: 4. The CDR3 runs 15 residues. CDR3 in DNA: TGTGCCAGCAGCTTTCGGGACAGGGGAGCAGATACGCAGTATTTT. Protein: CASSFRDRGADTQYF.

The V call is TRBV6-6, the J call TRBJ2-2; 8 bases match TRBD2. J was trimmed by 3 bases and V by 6 bases; bases with no gene match: 6. The CDR3 has 15 residues. The V gene's germline CDR1 is MNHNY and CDR2 SVGAGI (reference sequence). This CDR3 is CASSQRGLDTGELFF. CDR3 nucleotides: TGTGCCAGCAGCCAGCGGGGGCTTGACACCGGGGAGCTGTTTTTT.

This clone was seen a few times. This chain uses TRBV7-9 with TRBJ2-2, with 12 bases aligning to TRBD2. Losses at the gene ends were 4 bases for V and 5 bases for J; bases not matched to a gene: 14. The CDR3 has 19 amino acids. The V gene's germline CDR1 is SEHNR and CDR2 FQNEAQ (reference sequence). In DNA form, the CDR3 reads TGTGCCAGCAGCTCCGGACTAGCGGGACCCCAGGTGAAGACCGGGGAGCTGTTTTTT. Residues: CASSSGLAGPQVKTGELFF.

There are a few counts of this clone. V gene TRBV5-1 combines with J gene TRBJ1-5; TRBD1 aligns across 9 bases. CDR1 is SGHRS, CDR2 YFSETQ, per germline. Trimming removed 2 bases from V and 4 bases from J; junction bases left unmatched: 4. The CDR3 is 15 residues long. CDR3 sequence: CASSLQGAKNQPQHF. The DNA for the CDR3 is TGCGCCAGCAGCTTACAGGGGGCTAAAAATCAGCCCCAGCATTTT. Full variable domain (rest looked up from reference TRBV5-1 and TRBJ1-5): KAGVTQTPRYLIKTRGQQVTLSCSPISGHRSVSWYQQTPGQGLQFLFEYFSETQRNKGNFPGRFSGRQFSNSRSEMNVSTLELGDSALYLCASSLQGAKNQPQHFGDGTRLSIL.

This clone was seen only once. This chain uses TRBV6-5 with TRBJ1-1, with 8 positions matching TRBD1. Germline CDR1 MNHEY, CDR2 SVGAGI. V was clipped by 2 bases and J by 1 base; unmatched bases: 6. The CDR3 is 16 residues long. CDR3 nucleotide sequence: TGTGCCAGCAGTTACCACGACAGGGGACGGAACACTGAAGCTTTCTTT. It codes for CASSYHDRGRNTEAFF.

Regarding this clone: The same CDR3 can be traced to other DNA sequences in this sample. This sequence joins TRBV6-6 and TRBJ2-3; TRBD2 matches 9 bases. Per germline, CDR1 MNHNY and CDR2 SVGAGI (reference sequence). The ends lost 0 bases at V and 4 bases at J; junction bases unmatched: 2. The CDR3 has 15 amino acids. The CDR3 DNA reads as TGTGCCAGCAGTTACTCGCGGGGGGGCGCAGATACGCAGTATTTT. Translating gives CASSYSRGGADTQYF.

The CDR3 loop reads CASSFGTGNTGELFF. As DNA, the CDR3 is TGTGCCAGCAGTTTTGGGACAGGGAACACCGGGGAGCTGTTTTTT. The J gene is TRBJ2-2, the V gene TRBV6-5; the match to TRBD1 covers 8 bases. CDR3 length: 15 amino acids. V trimming: 4 bases; J trimming: 1 base; junction bases outside the gene matches: 2. Germline V lookup: CDR1 MNHEY, CDR2 SVGAGI.

V usage is TRBV7-2 and J usage is TRBJ2-5; 7 nucleotides align to TRBD2. The CDR3 extends over 18 amino acids. CDR1 SGHTA and CDR2 FQGNSA come from the germline V gene. V was clipped by 1 base and J by 4 bases; unmatched bases: 15. CDR3 nucleotide sequence: TGTGCCAGCAGCTTAGAGACTGTAATTAGCGGGTCCTCAGAGACCCAGTACTTC. Translation: CASSLETVISGSSETQYF.

The chain couples TRBV11-2 to TRBJ1-4; a weak D match, TRBD1 (5 bases). The germline V gene encodes CDR1 SGHAT and CDR2 FQNNGV. The CDR3 spans 16 residues. V lost 0 bases, J lost 7 bases, and 15 bases lay in between. DNA for the CDR3: TGTGCCAGCAGCTTAGAATCGGCCCGGAGGGGTGAAAAACTGTTTTTT. It is translated as CASSLESARRGEKLFF.

This sequence joins TRBV4-2 and TRBJ1-6; 7 bases map to TRBD1. The germline V gene encodes CDR1 LGHNA and CDR2 YNFKEQ. This CDR3 spans 16 amino acids. The V gene end was trimmed by 1 base and the J gene end by 3 bases; junction bases not matched to a gene: 3. The CDR3, as DNA: TGTGCCAGCAGCCAAGGAGGGACAGACTATAATTCACCCCTCCACTTT. Its protein product is CASSQGGTDYNSPLHF.

This chain joins TRBV29-1 and TRBJ2-1; D gene uncertain. Trimming pared 5 bases from V and 5 bases from J, leaving 4 bases between. This CDR3 contains 10 residues. The germline V gene has CDR1 SQVTM and CDR2 ANQGSEA. CDR3 loop: CSVINNEQFF. DNA of the CDR3: TGCAGCGTTATAAACAATGAGCAGTTCTTC.

The chain has TRBV18 and TRBJ1-6, with no clear D. CDR3 length: 17 amino acids. Between the trimmed V and J ends, which lost 1 base and 3 bases, there was a span of 13 bases. Per germline, CDR1 KGHSH and CDR2 LQKENI. Here the CDR3 DNA reads TGTGCCAGCTCACCACTCCAAGGAGGAATCTATAATTCACCCCTCCACTTT. Its translation is CASSPLQGGIYNSPLHF.

The V call is TRBV19, the J call TRBJ2-7; D remains ambiguous. Germline loops: CDR1 LNHDA, CDR2 SQIVND (reference sequence). Between the trimmed V and J ends, which lost 6 bases and 5 bases, there was a span of 14 bases. This CDR3 spans 13 amino acids. CDR3 region: CASSPRSANEQYF. Here the CDR3 DNA reads TGTGCCAGTAGCCCTAGATCGGCCAACGAGCAGTACTTC.

This sequence joins TRBV2 and TRBJ1-1; perhaps TRBD1 as D (6 bases). Germline CDR1 is SNHLY and CDR2 is FYNNEI. Trimming stripped 8 bases from V and 0 bases from J, with 10 bases between. The CDR3 has 13 amino acids. This CDR3 reads CASAPGVNTEAFF. In DNA, the CDR3 is TGTGCCAGCGCGCCAGGGGTGAACACTGAAGCTTTCTTT.

This CDR3 reads CASSPLTGSSYNEQFF. The CDR3 DNA reads TGTGCCAGCTCACCACTAACAGGGAGCTCCTACAATGAGCAGTTCTTC. The chain links TRBV18 to TRBJ2-1; D perhaps matches TRBD1 (6 bases). The germline V gene encodes CDR1 KGHSH and CDR2 LQKENI. The CDR3 covers 16 residues. With 1 base removed from V and 0 bases from J, the gap between germline ends came to 10 bases.

CDR3 sequence: CASSKTGGRFEAFF. Written as DNA, the CDR3 is TGCGCCAGCAGCAAAACAGGGGGCCGGTTTGAAGCTTTCTTT. The chain uses TRBV5-1 and TRBJ1-1, with 9 bases aligning to TRBD1. V gave up 4 bases and J gave up 7 bases; unmatched junction bases: 8. CDR3 length: 14 residues. Looked up from germline, CDR1 is SGHRS and CDR2 is YFSETQ.

A remark on this clone: The identical CDR3 is also encoded by other nucleotide sequences in the sample. This sequence joins TRBV30 and TRBJ1-1; D is perhaps TRBD1 (6 bases). The CDR3 totals 18 residues. Trimming pared 0 bases from V and 1 base from J, leaving 21 bases between. CDR1 and CDR2 from the germline V gene are GTSNPN and SVGIG (reference sequence). CDR3 protein: CAWSVPSRRYRENTEAFF. CDR3 in DNA: TGTGCCTGGAGTGTACCATCCCGACGGTACAGGGAGAACACTGAAGCTTTCTTT.

This sequence joins TRBV5-6 and TRBJ1-4, with TRBD1 matching over 10 bases. With V trimmed by 2 bases and J by 7 bases, 5 bases remained unmatched. Germline-derived CDR1 and CDR2 are SGHDT and YYEEEE. The CDR3 sequence is 15 residues long. The chain's CDR3 is CASSFRTGGFEKLFF. CDR3 coding DNA: TGTGCCAGCAGCTTCAGGACAGGGGGATTTGAAAAACTGTTTTTT.